Listed below are T cell receptor beta chains from one sample, sequenced in a study of T cell changes during pregnancy in multiple sclerosis. Profiled with immunoSEQ multiplex PCR; TCRdb holds only in-frame clones, not every one. Among around 44,000 clones listed, about 90% were seen once. Here the sequenced sample was CD8+ T cells from peripheral blood mononuclear cells, taken in the first trimester of pregnancy. The receptors come from a female donor with multiple sclerosis, enrolled in a pregnancy study. Both conserved end residues are part of each CDR3. The order of the fields is clone size, V gene, D gene, J gene, CDR3 protein, CDR3 DNA. A D gene is named only where the DNA matches it firmly. Size tells how often a clone was seen (once, few, many) or the class of an expanded clone, and some rows leave it out.

abundance: -; v_gene: TRBV5-1; d_gene: TRBD1; j_gene: TRBJ1-1; CDR3aa: CASTDRGFTEAFF; CDR3nt: TGCGCCAGCACGGACAGGGGTTTTACTGAAGCTTTCTTT
abundance: -; v_gene: TRBV27; d_gene: TRBD1; j_gene: TRBJ1-1; CDR3aa: CASSLAGQGDTEAFF; CDR3nt: TGTGCCAGCAGTTTGGCGGGACAGGGAGACACTGAAGCTTTCTTT
abundance: -; v_gene: TRBV7-9; d_gene: TRBD1; j_gene: TRBJ2-7; CDR3aa: CASSFTDRVPRAYEQYF; CDR3nt: TGTGCCAGCAGCTTTACGGACAGGGTGCCAAGAGCCTACGAGCAGTACTTC
abundance: -; v_gene: TRBV30; d_gene: -; j_gene: TRBJ1-2; CDR3aa: CAWDRTANGYTF; CDR3nt: TGTGCCTGGGACAGAACAGCGAATGGCTACACCTTC
abundance: -; v_gene: TRBV27; d_gene: TRBD1; j_gene: TRBJ1-5; CDR3aa: CASRPRTGGIGNQPQHF; CDR3nt: TGTGCCAGCAGACCCAGGACAGGGGGTATTGGCAATCAGCCCCAGCATTTT
abundance: many; v_gene: TRBV4-2; d_gene: TRBD2; j_gene: TRBJ2-1; CDR3aa: CASSQDGLAGGNEQFF; CDR3nt: TGTGCCAGCAGCCAAGATGGACTAGCGGGGGGGAATGAGCAGTTCTTC
abundance: -; v_gene: TRBV7-9; d_gene: TRBD1; j_gene: TRBJ1-2; CDR3aa: CASSSPDRENYGYTF; CDR3nt: TGTGCCAGCAGCTCCCCGGACAGGGAGAACTATGGCTACACCTTC
abundance: -; v_gene: TRBV29-1; d_gene: -; j_gene: TRBJ1-5; CDR3aa: CSVEGLVNGTQHF; CDR3nt: TGCAGCGTTGAGGGCTTGGTGAACGGGACCCAGCATTTT
abundance: -; v_gene: TRBV27; d_gene: TRBD1; j_gene: TRBJ2-1; CDR3aa: CASSLSTGELAQFF; CDR3nt: TGTGCCAGCAGTTTATCGACAGGGGAATTAGCGCAGTTCTTC
abundance: many; v_gene: TRBV7-3; d_gene: -; j_gene: TRBJ2-7; CDR3aa: CASSPPGSYEQYF; CDR3nt: TGTGCCAGCAGCCCTCCCGGGAGCTACGAGCAGTACTTC
abundance: -; v_gene: TRBV19; d_gene: -; j_gene: TRBJ1-5; CDR3aa: CATRGFGNQPQHF; CDR3nt: TGTGCCACCAGGGGATTTGGCAATCAGCCCCAGCATTTT
abundance: -; v_gene: TRBV19; d_gene: -; j_gene: TRBJ1-2; CDR3aa: CASIPQGGYTF; CDR3nt: TGTGCCAGTATTCCTCAGGGGGGCTACACCTTC
abundance: -; v_gene: TRBV5-1; d_gene: TRBD1; j_gene: TRBJ2-5; CDR3aa: CASTYEDRRRETQYF; CDR3nt: TGCGCCAGCACCTACGAGGACAGGCGGCGGGAGACCCAGTACTTC
abundance: few; v_gene: TRBV9; d_gene: -; j_gene: TRBJ1-5; CDR3aa: CASSPLAGGLNQPQHF; CDR3nt: TGTGCCAGCAGCCCCCTCGCCGGGGGACTCAATCAGCCCCAGCATTTT
abundance: -; v_gene: TRBV10-1; d_gene: -; j_gene: TRBJ2-7; CDR3aa: CASSVGSGSYEQYF; CDR3nt: TGCGCCAGCAGTGTAGGTAGCGGATCCTACGAGCAGTACTTC
abundance: -; v_gene: TRBV27; d_gene: -; j_gene: TRBJ2-1; CDR3aa: CASSLLATAYNEQFF; CDR3nt: TGTGCCAGCAGTTTACTAGCCACAGCATACAATGAGCAGTTCTTC
abundance: -; v_gene: TRBV11-3; d_gene: -; j_gene: TRBJ2-7; CDR3aa: CASSLGGSYEQYF; CDR3nt: TGTGCCAGCAGCTTAGGAGGGTCCTACGAGCAGTACTTC
abundance: -; v_gene: TRBV6-5; d_gene: -; j_gene: TRBJ2-5; CDR3aa: CASRDSQETQYF; CDR3nt: TGTGCCAGCAGGGACAGCCAAGAGACCCAGTACTTC
abundance: -; v_gene: TRBV7-2; d_gene: TRBD2; j_gene: TRBJ2-7; CDR3aa: CASSFTGTTYEQYF; CDR3nt: TGTGCCAGCAGCTTTACCGGGACTACCTACGAGCAGTACTTC
abundance: once; v_gene: TRBV10-1; d_gene: TRBD2; j_gene: TRBJ2-1; CDR3aa: CASSGSTSGLSYNEQFF; CDR3nt: TGCGCCAGCAGTGGATCGACTAGCGGGCTTTCCTACAATGAGCAGTTCTTC
abundance: -; v_gene: TRBV5-1; d_gene: TRBD1; j_gene: TRBJ1-1; CDR3aa: CASSLPGGENTEAFF; CDR3nt: TGCGCCAGCAGCTTACCAGGGGGCGAGAACACTGAAGCTTTCTTT
abundance: -; v_gene: TRBV29-1; d_gene: -; j_gene: TRBJ2-3; CDR3aa: CSVEDPLATQEYF; CDR3nt: TGCAGCGTTGAAGATCCACTAGCAACCCAGGAGTATTTT
abundance: -; v_gene: TRBV5-1; d_gene: -; j_gene: TRBJ2-7; CDR3aa: CASSLAAGAPGEQYF; CDR3nt: TGCGCCAGCAGCTTGGCCGCGGGGGCGCCAGGCGAGCAGTACTTC
abundance: -; v_gene: TRBV6-1; d_gene: -; j_gene: TRBJ2-1; CDR3aa: CASFEGEYNEQFF; CDR3nt: TGTGCCAGTTTCGAAGGAGAATACAATGAGCAGTTCTTC
abundance: -; v_gene: TRBV30; d_gene: TRBD1; j_gene: TRBJ2-7; CDR3aa: CAWTGTGEREQYF; CDR3nt: TGTGCCTGGACCGGGACAGGGGAGCGGGAGCAGTACTTC
abundance: medium-sized; v_gene: TRBV18; d_gene: -; j_gene: TRBJ1-6; CDR3aa: CASSPRGMDGRKSKPLHF; CDR3nt: TGTGCCAGCTCACCACGCGGGATGGACGGGCGTAAATCTAAACCCCTCCACTTT
abundance: -; v_gene: TRBV4-3; d_gene: TRBD1; j_gene: TRBJ2-3; CDR3aa: CASTWDRGFTDTQYF; CDR3nt: TGCGCCAGCACATGGGACAGGGGATTCACAGATACGCAGTATTTT
abundance: once; v_gene: TRBV29-1; d_gene: -; j_gene: TRBJ2-1; CDR3aa: CSAKGAPNEQFF; CDR3nt: TGCAGCGCCAAAGGAGCTCCCAATGAGCAGTTCTTC
abundance: -; v_gene: TRBV21-1; d_gene: -; j_gene: TRBJ2-2; CDR3aa: CASSRDRAYGGELFF; CDR3nt: TGTGCCAGCAGCAGGGACAGGGCTTATGGCGGGGAGCTGTTTTTT
abundance: -; v_gene: TRBV6-1; d_gene: -; j_gene: TRBJ1-1; CDR3aa: CASSAEDWGQITEAFF; CDR3nt: TGTGCCAGCAGTGCAGAGGATTGGGGGCAAATTACTGAAGCTTTCTTT
abundance: -; v_gene: TRBV2; d_gene: -; j_gene: TRBJ1-3; CDR3aa: CASSEGEAGTTIYF; CDR3nt: TGTGCCAGCAGTGAAGGTGAGGCCGGAACCACCATATATTTT
abundance: -; v_gene: TRBV2; d_gene: -; j_gene: TRBJ1-5; CDR3aa: CASSDSEGIQPQHF; CDR3nt: TGTGCCAGCAGTGATTCGGAGGGTATCCAGCCCCAGCATTTT
abundance: -; v_gene: TRBV6-6; d_gene: TRBD1; j_gene: TRBJ1-2; CDR3aa: CASSYSPGGDYGYTF; CDR3nt: TGTGCCAGCAGTTACTCGCCAGGGGGAGACTATGGCTACACCTTC
abundance: -; v_gene: TRBV19; d_gene: -; j_gene: TRBJ1-6; CDR3aa: CASSIGEPSSYNSPLHF; CDR3nt: TGTGCCAGTAGTATAGGGGAGCCGAGCTCCTATAATTCACCCCTCCACTTT
abundance: -; v_gene: TRBV28; d_gene: -; j_gene: TRBJ1-5; CDR3aa: CASSFVDSVAQPQHF; CDR3nt: TGTGCCAGCAGTTTCGTGGACAGCGTGGCTCAGCCCCAGCATTTT
abundance: -; v_gene: TRBV9; d_gene: TRBD2; j_gene: TRBJ2-5; CDR3aa: CASSDESGRKETQYF; CDR3nt: TGTGCCAGCAGCGACGAGAGCGGGAGGAAAGAGACCCAGTACTTC
abundance: -; v_gene: TRBV10-1; d_gene: -; j_gene: TRBJ2-7; CDR3aa: CASPLTPGDDEQYF; CDR3nt: TGCGCCTCCCCCCTAACCCCAGGGGACGACGAGCAGTACTTC
abundance: -; v_gene: TRBV5-3; d_gene: -; j_gene: TRBJ2-3; CDR3aa: CARSLDPDTQYF; CDR3nt: TGTGCCAGAAGCTTGGATCCGGATACGCAGTATTTT
abundance: -; v_gene: TRBV6-5; d_gene: -; j_gene: TRBJ2-7; CDR3aa: CASSPNPYEQYF; CDR3nt: TGTGCCAGCAGCCCTAACCCCTACGAGCAGTACTTC
abundance: -; v_gene: TRBV7-9; d_gene: TRBD1; j_gene: TRBJ2-7; CDR3aa: CASSNILDRGHYEQYF; CDR3nt: TGTGCCAGCAGCAACATACTCGACAGGGGCCATTACGAGCAGTACTTC
abundance: -; v_gene: TRBV19; d_gene: TRBD2; j_gene: TRBJ2-2; CDR3aa: CASREGTTNTGELFF; CDR3nt: TGTGCCAGTAGAGAAGGGACTACCAACACCGGGGAGCTGTTTTTT
abundance: -; v_gene: TRBV2; d_gene: -; j_gene: TRBJ1-2; CDR3aa: CATRTVGNYGYTF; CDR3nt: TGTGCCACCCGGACAGTCGGAAACTATGGCTACACCTTC
abundance: -; v_gene: TRBV9; d_gene: -; j_gene: TRBJ2-1; CDR3aa: CASSVLIWAAGYNEQFF; CDR3nt: TGTGCCAGCAGCGTACTAATTTGGGCAGCCGGATACAATGAGCAGTTCTTC
abundance: -; v_gene: TRBV9; d_gene: TRBD1; j_gene: TRBJ1-3; CDR3aa: CASSVARGPGNTIYF; CDR3nt: TGTGCCAGCAGCGTAGCGAGGGGGCCTGGAAACACCATATATTTT
abundance: -; v_gene: TRBV27; d_gene: TRBD1; j_gene: TRBJ1-2; CDR3aa: CASSSTGDYGYTF; CDR3nt: TGTGCCAGCAGTTCCACAGGGGACTATGGCTACACCTTC